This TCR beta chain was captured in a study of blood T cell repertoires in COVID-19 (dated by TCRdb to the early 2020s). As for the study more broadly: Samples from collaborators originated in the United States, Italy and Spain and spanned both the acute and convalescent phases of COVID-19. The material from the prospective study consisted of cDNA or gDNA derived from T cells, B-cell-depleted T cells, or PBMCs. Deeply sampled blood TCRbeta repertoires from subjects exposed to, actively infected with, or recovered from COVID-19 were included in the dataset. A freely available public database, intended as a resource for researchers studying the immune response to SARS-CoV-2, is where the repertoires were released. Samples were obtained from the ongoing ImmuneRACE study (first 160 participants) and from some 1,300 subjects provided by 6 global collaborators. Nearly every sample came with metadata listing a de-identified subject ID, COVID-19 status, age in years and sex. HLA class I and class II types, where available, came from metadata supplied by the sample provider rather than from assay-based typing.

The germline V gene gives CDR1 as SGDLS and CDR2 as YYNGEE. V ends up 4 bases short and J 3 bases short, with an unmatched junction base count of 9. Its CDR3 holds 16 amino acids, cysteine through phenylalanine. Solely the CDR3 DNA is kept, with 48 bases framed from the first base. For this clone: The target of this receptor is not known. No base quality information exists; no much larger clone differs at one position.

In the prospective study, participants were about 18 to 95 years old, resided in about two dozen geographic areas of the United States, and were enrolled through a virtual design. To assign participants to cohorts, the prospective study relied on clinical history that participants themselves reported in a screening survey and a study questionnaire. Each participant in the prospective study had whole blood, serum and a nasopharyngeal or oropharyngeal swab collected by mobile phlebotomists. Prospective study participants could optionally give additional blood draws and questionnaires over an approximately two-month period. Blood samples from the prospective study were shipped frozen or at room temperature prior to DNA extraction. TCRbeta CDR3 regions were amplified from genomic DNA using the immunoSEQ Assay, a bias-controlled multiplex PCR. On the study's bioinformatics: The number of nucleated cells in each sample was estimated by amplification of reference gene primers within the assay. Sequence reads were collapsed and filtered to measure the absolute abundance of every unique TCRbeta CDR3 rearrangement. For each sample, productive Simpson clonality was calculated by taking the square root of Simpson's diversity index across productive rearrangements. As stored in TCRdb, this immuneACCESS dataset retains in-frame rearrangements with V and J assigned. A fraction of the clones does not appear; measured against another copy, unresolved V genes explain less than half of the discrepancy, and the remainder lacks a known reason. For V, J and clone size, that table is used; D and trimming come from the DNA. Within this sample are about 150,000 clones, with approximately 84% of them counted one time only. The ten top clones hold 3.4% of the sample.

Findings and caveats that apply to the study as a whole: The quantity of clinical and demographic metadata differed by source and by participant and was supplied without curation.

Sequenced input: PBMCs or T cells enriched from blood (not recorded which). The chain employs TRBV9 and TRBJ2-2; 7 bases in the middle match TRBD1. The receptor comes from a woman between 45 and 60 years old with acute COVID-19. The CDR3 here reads CASSPDRVGDTGELFF. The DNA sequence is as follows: TGTGCCAGCAGCCCAGACAGGGTGGGGGACACCGGGGAGCTGTTTTTT.